This T cell receptor beta chain comes out of a study of blood T cell repertoires in COVID-19. Background on the study: From T cells, B-cell-depleted T cells, or PBMCs came the material, which was cDNA or gDNA.

The germline V gene has CDR1 SEHNR and CDR2 FQNEAQ (reference sequence). The CDR3 totals 16 residues. Germline trimming cut 5 bases from V and 5 bases from J; bases unmatched to any gene: 11. Original processing methods: The authors estimated nucleated cell counts from reference gene primer amplification. Libraries were prepared by immunoSEQ multiplex PCR; TCRdb keeps only in-frame clonotypes and omits some of them. V and J calls and clone size follow that table, whereas D and trimming were derived from the DNA. The sample lists 100,000 to 150,000 clones, nearly 70% occurring once. This clonotype was obtained from a woman aged 70-85 years with acute or convalescent COVID-19. Sample: peripheral blood. The gene calls are TRBV7-9 and TRBJ2-5; TRBD2 agrees at 10 bases. CDR3 in DNA: TGTGCCAGCAGCACCCGGGGACTAGCGATGGTCGAGACCCAGTACTTC. It codes for CASSTRGLAMVETQYF.